This T cell receptor beta chain was documented in a study of cytomegalovirus exposure and HLA in healthy donors. Study as a whole: A prior study identified roughly 110 million unique TCR beta sequences from roughly 180 million T cells. Study-level results: Rare TCR sequences dominated, though some public TCRs recurred in many donors.

Primers included in the PCR were 60 Vbeta and 13 Jbeta primers. Original handling: Later, an analysis found some 80 million unique TCR beta chains, and 10 million to 11 million of these were shared. The repertoire was sequenced with immunoSEQ multiplex PCR; TCRdb's copy has only in-frame clones and lacks some. V, J and clone size are taken as reported in that table, and D and trimming were inferred from the DNA itself. The sample lists about 180,000 clones, around 80% seen once, with roughly 1.6% in the top ten. A remark on this clone: The antigen remains undetermined.

The CDR3 is 14 amino acids. The germline V gene has CDR1 KGHSH and CDR2 LQKENI. The V end was cut by 4 bases, the J end by 0 bases, with 9 bases between. The specimen sequenced was PBMCs. This receptor was obtained from a man aged 18 to 30 in good health and CMV-seronegative. The J gene is TRBJ1-1, the V gene TRBV18, with a tentative D call TRBD1 (6 bases). CDR3 sequence: CASSLQGLNTEAFF. For the CDR3, the DNA is TGTGCCAGCTCACTACAGGGTTTGAACACTGAAGCTTTCTTT.